Below, 25 T cell receptor beta chains from the same sample are listed, as sequenced in a study of identical twins. TCRdb independently ran MiXCR on the 5' RACE reads; one entry per CDR3 protein. Of 250,000 or so distinct CDR3 sequences in the sample, around 8% were seen once. A further study also used this sample, focusing on yellow fever vaccine responses in identical twins.

Specimen: CD8+ T cells sorted from blood. The source of these receptors is a woman between 18 and 29 years old in good health.

The chain joins TRBV7-8 to TRBJ2-3; weak D call: TRBD2 (6 bases). V lost 2 bases and J 1 base, leaving 16 bases between the germline ends. CDR1 is SGHVS, CDR2 FQNEAQ, per germline. This CDR3 comprises 17 residues. The CDR3 sequence: CASSLLARERGTDTQYF. The CDR3 DNA follows: TGTGCCAGCAGCTTATTGGCTCGGGAGCGCGGCACAGATACGCAGTATTTT.

The chain couples TRBV5-6 to TRBJ1-1; TRBD1 aligns across 7 bases. There are 14 residues in the CDR3. Per germline, CDR1 SGHDT and CDR2 YYEEEE. The V gene end was trimmed by 4 bases and the J gene end by 1 base; junction bases not matched to a gene: 4. For the CDR3, the DNA is TGTGCCAGCAGCCCCGGGACAGAGAACACTGAAGCTTTCTTT. Translation: CASSPGTENTEAFF.

In this sample, this clonotype turned up a few times. V is TRBV20-1 and J is TRBJ1-5; weak D call: TRBD1 (6 bases). The V and J ends lost 0 bases and 4 bases respectively, with 16 bases between them. The CDR3 is 16 residues long. The germline gives CDR1 DFQATT, CDR2 SNEGSKA (reference sequence). CDR3 bases: TGCAGTGCTAGAGATTACGTAGGGGGTGGTAATCAGCCCCAGCATTTT. It translates to CSARDYVGGGNQPQHF.

Only a few counts were recorded for this clonotype. The junction departs from the called germline gene at one end, perhaps through a read error. This chain joins TRBV12-3 or TRBV12-4 and TRBJ2-1; D might be TRBD1 (6 bases). The CDR3 totals 18 residues. The CDR3: CTSSLGGGGLEIVNEQFF. CDR3 sequence (DNA): TGTACCAGCAGTTTAGGAGGTGGGGGCTTGGAAATCGTAAATGAGCAGTTCTTC.

This clonotype was counted between two and nine times. The genes are TRBV5-1 and TRBJ2-1; 9 nucleotides align to TRBD1. V dropped 1 base and J dropped 3; count of bases not matched to a gene: 11. Germline assignment: CDR1 SGHRS and CDR2 YFSETQ. This CDR3 is built from 18 residues. Written as DNA, the CDR3 is TGCGCCAGCAGCTTGCTCCGTTTTGACAGGGGGTACTACAATGAGCAGTTCTTC. Its protein is CASSLLRFDRGYYNEQFF.

This clonotype has just a few counts. The rearrangement uses TRBV5-1 and TRBJ2-7; no firm D call. The CDR3 is 13 amino acids. The V and J ends lost 0 bases and 5 bases respectively, with 9 bases between them. Germline-derived CDR1 and CDR2 are SGHRS and YFSETQ. This CDR3 reads CASSLATGDEQYF. The CDR3 region has the DNA TGCGCCAGCAGCTTGGCCACCGGAGACGAGCAGTACTTC.

This clonotype appeared many times. DNA of the CDR3: TGTGCCAGCAGCAGAGACGGGAGCTCCTACAATGAGCAGTTCTTC. Translating gives CASSRDGSSYNEQFF. The gene calls are TRBV11-3 and TRBJ2-1; D is possibly TRBD2 (6 bases). The CDR3 consists of 15 residues. The germline V gene encodes CDR1 SGHNT and CDR2 YENEEA. The V gene lost 5 bases and the J gene lost 0 bases, with 11 bases spanning the gap. Drawing the rest from reference TRBV11-3 and TRBJ2-1, the complete variable domain is EAGVVQSPRYKIIEKKQPVAFWCNPISGHNTLYWYLQNLGQGPELLIRYENEEAVDDSQLPKDRFSAERLKGVDSTLKIQPAELGDSAVYLCASSRDGSSYNEQFFGPGTRLTVL.

CDR3 amino acids: CASSQTYQPQHF. Here the CDR3 DNA reads TGTGCCAGCAGCCAAACGTATCAGCCCCAGCATTTT. V gene TRBV21-1 combines with J gene TRBJ1-5. TRBV21-1 has pseudogene status. This CDR3 spans 12 amino acids.

The table lists this clonotype with a few counts. The chain joins TRBV12-5 to TRBJ1-1; D is uncertain. The CDR3 is 16 residues long. Germline V gives CDR1 LGHNT, CDR2 FRNRAP. V lost 7 bases and J 5 bases, leaving 23 bases between the germline ends. DNA for the CDR3: TGTGCTAGTGCTGACAAAGCGGGCGTAATGGGAACTGAAGCTTTCTTT. Its protein is CASADKAGVMGTEAFF.

The sample holds many counts of this clonotype. The chain carries TRBV12-3 or TRBV12-4 and TRBJ2-7; D perhaps matches TRBD2 (6 bases). The V and J ends lost 6 bases and 2 bases respectively, with 17 bases between them. This CDR3 is 15 amino acids long. The CDR3: CASRGLGDITYEQYF. In DNA form, the CDR3 reads TGTGCCAGCAGGGGACTCGGCGATATCACCTACGAGCAGTACTTC.

The chain uses TRBV27 and TRBJ2-7; D may be TRBD2 (5 bases). The CDR3 has 15 residues. The V and J ends lost 5 bases and 0 bases respectively, with 14 bases between them. From germline, CDR1 is MNHEY and CDR2 SMNVEV (reference sequence). Here the CDR3 DNA reads TGTGCCAGCAGTGGCCGCTCGGGGAGCTCCTACGAGCAGTACTTC. Residues: CASSGRSGSSYEQYF.

There are many counts of this clonotype. The CDR3 DNA sequence: TGTGCCAGCAGCTTACTTCCGGGACTCCAAACTTTCACAGATACGCAGTATTTT. It codes for CASSLLPGLQTFTDTQYF. The genes are TRBV11-2 and TRBJ2-3; the D gene is possibly TRBD2 (6 bases). Germline V lookup: CDR1 SGHAT, CDR2 FQNNGV. This CDR3 is built from 18 residues. Trimming removed 2 bases from V and 2 bases from J, with 20 bases in between.

This clonotype was counted ten times or more. The V and J genes are TRBV24-1 and TRBJ2-1; D call uncertain. V was shortened by 3 bases and J by 4 bases, with 18 bases between the two germline ends. Germline V gene data show CDR1 as KGHDR and CDR2 as SFDVKD. CDR3 size: 17 residues. CDR3 residues: CATSDPETSPNYNEQFF. CDR3 coding DNA: TGTGCCACCAGTGATCCCGAGACAAGTCCCAATTACAATGAGCAGTTCTTC.

J is TRBJ2-7 and V is TRBV5-6; D unresolved. The germline V gene has CDR1 SGHDT and CDR2 YYEEEE. Trimming removed 4 bases at V and 7 bases at J, with 12 bases between. This CDR3 contains 12 residues. The DNA of the CDR3 is TGTGCCAGCAGCATCTACCCTAATGAGCAGTACTTC. Its translation: CASSIYPNEQYF.

This clonotype has a count of ten or more. The V call is TRBV20-1, the J call TRBJ2-7, with D possibly TRBD1 on 6 matching bases. The germline CDR1 and CDR2 sequences are DFQATT and SNEGSKA (reference sequence). The CDR3 is 13 residues long. Trimming took 1 base from V and 3 from J, leaving 10 bases between them. The CDR3 spells CSARGPGDYEQYF. The CDR3 DNA is TGCAGTGCTAGAGGGCCAGGGGACTACGAGCAGTACTTC.

The sample holds a few counts of this clonotype. J is TRBJ2-7 and V is TRBV4-2, with D maybe TRBD2 (6 bases). Germline V gene sequence: CDR1 LGHNA, CDR2 YNFKEQ. V shed 4 bases and J shed 3 bases, with 22 bases lying between them. The CDR3 has 17 residues. This CDR3 reads CASSPVPWGGVNYEQYF. In nucleotides, the CDR3 is TGTGCCAGCAGCCCCGTTCCCTGGGGCGGGGTTAACTACGAGCAGTACTTC.

This clonotype was found a few times. V usage is TRBV3-1 and J usage is TRBJ2-1, with unresolved D. V lost 1 base to trimming and J lost 4 bases, with 14 bases between them. Germline CDR1 and CDR2: LGHDT and YNNKEL (reference sequence). The CDR3 totals 16 residues. For the CDR3, the DNA is TGTGCCAGCAGCCAAGTTGTCGGCTACAGATACAATGAGCAGTTCTTC. This encodes CASSQVVGYRYNEQFF.

The CDR3 bases are TGTGCCAGCAGCCCTCGGTCTTACGAGCAGTACTTC. This gives the protein CASSPRSYEQYF. The chain combines TRBV6-1 with TRBJ2-7; no clear D. Germline CDR1 is MNHNS and CDR2 is SASEGT. Deletions cut 6 bases from V and 4 bases from J, with 10 bases between. CDR3 length: 12 amino acids.

This clonotype was observed at least ten times. The V gene is TRBV25-1, the J gene TRBJ2-2; 8 bases match TRBD2. V lost 4 bases to trimming and J lost 6 bases; unmatched junction nucleotides: 7. The CDR3 consists of 15 residues. Germline CDR1 MGHDK, CDR2 SYGVNS. As DNA, the CDR3 is TGTGCCAGCAGTGCCCCGGGACTAGGGGCCGGGGAGCTGTTTTTT. Translated: CASSAPGLGAGELFF.

Note on this clonotype: Its ends do not fully match the called genes, so a read error is possible. The chain is built from TRBV28 and TRBJ2-5; no reliable D call. This CDR3 region has 13 residues. Germline V gene data show CDR1 as MDHEN and CDR2 as SYDVKM. CDR3 sequence: CPSRLGLEETQYF. DNA for the CDR3: TGTCCCAGCAGACTCGGCCTGGAAGAGACCCAGTACTTC.

The chain employs TRBV5-1 and TRBJ2-7, with 9 bases that match TRBD2. This CDR3 is built from 15 residues. Trimming cost V 0 bases and J 4 bases; bases outside gene matches: 5. Germline V gene sequence: CDR1 SGHRS, CDR2 YFSETQ. CDR3 nucleotides: TGCGCCAGCAGCTTGGCCCCGCGGGAGGGGTACGAGCAGTACTTC. It is translated as CASSLAPREGYEQYF.

The gene calls are TRBV15 and TRBJ1-4; a possible D gene is TRBD1 (5 bases). Germline CDR1 LNHNV, CDR2 YYDKDF (reference sequence). V lost 0 bases, J lost 7 bases, and 15 bases lay in between. The CDR3 has 16 amino acids. The CDR3, as DNA: TGTGCCACCAGCAGAGATCCAGGGTATATGGTTGAAAAACTGTTTTTT. Its protein is CATSRDPGYMVEKLFF. Full variable domain (rest looked up from reference TRBV15 and TRBJ1-4): DAMVIQNPRYQVTQFGKPVTLSCSQTLNHNVMYWYQQKSSQAPKLLFHYYDKDFNNEADTPDNFQSRRPNTSFCFLDIRSPGLGDTAMYLCATSRDPGYMVEKLFFGSGTQLSVL.

The chain carries TRBV21-1 and TRBJ1-1; the table's TRBD1 call for D was not verified on the DNA. TRBV21-1 is tagged as a pseudogene. The CDR3 runs 17 residues. The CDR3 DNA reads TGTGCCAGCAGCAAAGCGTTCAGGACAGGGGGCAACACTGAAGCTTTCTTT. It codes for CASSKAFRTGGNTEAFF.

CDR3: CATSRDQDLGQGFDGYTF. In DNA, the CDR3 is TGTGCCACCAGCAGAGATCAAGATTTGGGACAGGGATTTGATGGCTACACCTTC. V and J are TRBV15 and TRBJ1-2, with 9 nucleotides matching TRBD1. The V gene's germline CDR1 is LNHNV and CDR2 YYDKDF (reference sequence). This CDR3 is built from 18 residues. V trimming: 0 bases; J trimming: 6 bases; junction bases outside the gene matches: 14.

In its sample, this clonotype was seen a few times. The chain carries TRBV7-2 and TRBJ2-3, with 11 nucleotides matching TRBD2. The germline CDR1 and CDR2 sequences are SGHTA and FQGNSA. The CDR3 has 16 residues. V trimming: 7 bases; J trimming: 4 bases; junction bases outside the gene matches: 10. The chain's CDR3 is CASTLLAGGGADTQYF. In DNA, the CDR3 is TGTGCCAGCACCCTCCTAGCGGGAGGCGGAGCAGATACGCAGTATTTT.